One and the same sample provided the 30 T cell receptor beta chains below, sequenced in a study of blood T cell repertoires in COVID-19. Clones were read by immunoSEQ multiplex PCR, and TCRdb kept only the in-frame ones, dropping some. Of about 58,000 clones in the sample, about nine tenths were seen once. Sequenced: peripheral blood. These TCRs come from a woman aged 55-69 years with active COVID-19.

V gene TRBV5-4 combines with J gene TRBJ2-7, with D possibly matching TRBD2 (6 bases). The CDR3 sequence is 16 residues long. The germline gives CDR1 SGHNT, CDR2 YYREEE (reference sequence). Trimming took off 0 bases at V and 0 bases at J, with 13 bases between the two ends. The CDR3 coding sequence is TGTGCCAGCAGCTTGGAGGGCGGGACTGGCTCCTACGAGCAGTACTTC. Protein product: CASSLEGGTGSYEQYF.

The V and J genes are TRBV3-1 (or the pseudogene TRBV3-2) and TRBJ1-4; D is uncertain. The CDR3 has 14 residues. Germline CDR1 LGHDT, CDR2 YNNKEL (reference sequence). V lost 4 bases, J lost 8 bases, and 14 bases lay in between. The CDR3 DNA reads TGTGCCAGCAGCCGCGGGGAAGTTGGAGAAAAACTGTTTTTT. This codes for CASSRGEVGEKLFF.

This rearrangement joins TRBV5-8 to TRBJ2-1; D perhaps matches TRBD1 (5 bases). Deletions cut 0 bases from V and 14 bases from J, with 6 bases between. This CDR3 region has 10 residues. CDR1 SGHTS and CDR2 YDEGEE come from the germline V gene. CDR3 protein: CASSLEGKFF. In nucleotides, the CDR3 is TGTGCCAGCAGCTTGGAGGGGAAGTTCTTC.

DNA for the CDR3: TGTGCCAGCAGCCGTCGACTAGCGGGGGCCATCACAGATACGCAGTATTTT. Its translation: CASSRRLAGAITDTQYF. The chain combines TRBV7-6 with TRBJ2-3; 12 bases align to TRBD2. This CDR3 has 17 amino acids. Per the germline V gene, CDR1 is SGHVS and CDR2 is FNYEAQ. The J segment lost 2 bases and the V segment lost 5 bases, leaving 8 bases of the junction unmatched.

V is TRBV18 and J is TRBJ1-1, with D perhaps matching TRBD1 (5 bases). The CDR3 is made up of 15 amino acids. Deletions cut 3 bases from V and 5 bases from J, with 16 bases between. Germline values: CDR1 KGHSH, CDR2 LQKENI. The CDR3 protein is CASSPLSQGWTEAFF. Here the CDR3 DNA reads TGTGCCAGCTCACCCTTGTCGCAGGGATGGACTGAAGCTTTCTTT. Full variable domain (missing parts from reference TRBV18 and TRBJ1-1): NAGVMQNPRHLVRRRGQEARLRCSPMKGHSHVYWYRQLPEEGLKFMVYLQKENIIDESGMPKERFSAEFPKEGPSILRIQQVVRGDSAAYFCASSPLSQGWTEAFFGQGTRLTVV.

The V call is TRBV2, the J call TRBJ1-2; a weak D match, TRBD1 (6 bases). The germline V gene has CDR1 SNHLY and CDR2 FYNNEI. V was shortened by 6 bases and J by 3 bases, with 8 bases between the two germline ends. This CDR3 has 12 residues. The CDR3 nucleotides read TGTGCCAGCAGGGCAGGGGACTATGGCTACACCTTC. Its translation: CASRAGDYGYTF. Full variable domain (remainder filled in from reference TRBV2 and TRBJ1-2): EPEVTQTPSHQVTQMGQEVILRCVPISNHLYFYWYRQILGQKVEFLVSFYNNEISEKSEIFDDQFSVERPDGSNFTLKIRSTKLEDSAMYFCASRAGDYGYTFGSGTRLTVV.

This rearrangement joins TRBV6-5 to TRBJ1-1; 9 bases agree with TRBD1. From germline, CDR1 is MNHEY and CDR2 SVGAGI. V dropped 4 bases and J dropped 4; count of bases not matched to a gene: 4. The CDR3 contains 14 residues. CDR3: CASSLGQGSTEAFF. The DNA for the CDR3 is TGTGCCAGCAGTTTAGGACAGGGGAGCACTGAAGCTTTCTTT.

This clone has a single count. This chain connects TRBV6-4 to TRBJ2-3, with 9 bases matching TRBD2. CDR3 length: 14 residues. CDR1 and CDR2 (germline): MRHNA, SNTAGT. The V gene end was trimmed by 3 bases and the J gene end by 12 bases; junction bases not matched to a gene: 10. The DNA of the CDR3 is TGTGCCAGCAGTGAGCAGTCTAGCGGGGAGAACCAGTATTTT. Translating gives CASSEQSSGENQYF.

The CDR3 protein is CASSPTVYNSPLHF. The CDR3 DNA reads as TGTGCCAGCAGCCCGACAGTTTATAATTCACCCCTCCACTTT. The chain couples TRBV9 to TRBJ1-6; perhaps TRBD1 as D (5 bases). CDR1 is SGDLS and CDR2 is YYNGEE in the germline V gene. The CDR3 extends over 14 amino acids. The V and J ends lost 4 bases and 4 bases respectively, with 9 bases between them.

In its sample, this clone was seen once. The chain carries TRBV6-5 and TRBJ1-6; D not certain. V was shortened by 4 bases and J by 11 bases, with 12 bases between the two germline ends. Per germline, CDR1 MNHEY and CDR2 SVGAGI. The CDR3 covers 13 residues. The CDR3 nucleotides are TGTGCCAGCAGTTTCTCTCCAGAAGCACCCCTCCACTTT. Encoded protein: CASSFSPEAPLHF.

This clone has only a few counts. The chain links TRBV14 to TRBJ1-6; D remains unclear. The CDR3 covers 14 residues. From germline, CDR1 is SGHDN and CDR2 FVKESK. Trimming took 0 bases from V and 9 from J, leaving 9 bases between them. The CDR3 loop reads CASSQESKASPLHF. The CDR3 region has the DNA TGTGCCAGCAGCCAAGAATCGAAAGCTTCACCCCTCCACTTT.

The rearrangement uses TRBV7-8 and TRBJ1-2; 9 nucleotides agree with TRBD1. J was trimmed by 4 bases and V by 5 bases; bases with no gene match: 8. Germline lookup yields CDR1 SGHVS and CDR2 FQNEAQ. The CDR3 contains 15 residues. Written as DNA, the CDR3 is TGTGCCAGCAGCGAACTACAGGGGGCTGGCTATGGCTACACCTTC. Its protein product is CASSELQGAGYGYTF.

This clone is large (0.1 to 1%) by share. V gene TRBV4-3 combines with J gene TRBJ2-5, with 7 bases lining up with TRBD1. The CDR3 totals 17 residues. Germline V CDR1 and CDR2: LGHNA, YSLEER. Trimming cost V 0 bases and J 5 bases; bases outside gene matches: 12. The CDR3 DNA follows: TGCGCCAGCAGCCAAGATTCAAGGGCGACAGGGCTTGAGACCCAGTACTTC. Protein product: CASSQDSRATGLETQYF.

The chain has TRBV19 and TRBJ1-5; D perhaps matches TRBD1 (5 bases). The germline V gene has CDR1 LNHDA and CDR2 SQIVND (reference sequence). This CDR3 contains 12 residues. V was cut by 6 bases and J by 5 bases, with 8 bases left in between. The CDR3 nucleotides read TGTGCCAGTAGGTCCAGGGATCAGCCCCAGCATTTT. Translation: CASRSRDQPQHF.

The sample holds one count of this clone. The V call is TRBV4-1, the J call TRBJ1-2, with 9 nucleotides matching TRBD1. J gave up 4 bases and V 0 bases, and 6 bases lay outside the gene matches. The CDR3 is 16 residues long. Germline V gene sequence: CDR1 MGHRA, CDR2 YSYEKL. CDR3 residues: CASSQDSTGGGYGYTF. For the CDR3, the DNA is TGCGCCAGCAGCCAAGATTCGACAGGGGGAGGCTATGGCTACACCTTC.

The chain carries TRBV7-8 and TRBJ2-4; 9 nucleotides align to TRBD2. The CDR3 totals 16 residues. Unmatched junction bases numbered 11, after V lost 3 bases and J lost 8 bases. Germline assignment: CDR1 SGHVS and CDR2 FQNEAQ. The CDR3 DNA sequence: TGTGCCAGCAGCTTTGGCGGGGGGGCGTTTATTGACATTCAGTACTTC. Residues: CASSFGGGAFIDIQYF. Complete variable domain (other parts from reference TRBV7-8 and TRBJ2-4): GAGVSQSPRYKVAKRGQDVALRCDPISGHVSLFWYQQALGQGPEFLTYFQNEAQLDKSGLPSDRFFAERPEGSVSTLKIQRTQQEDSAVYLCASSFGGGAFIDIQYFGAGTRLSVL.

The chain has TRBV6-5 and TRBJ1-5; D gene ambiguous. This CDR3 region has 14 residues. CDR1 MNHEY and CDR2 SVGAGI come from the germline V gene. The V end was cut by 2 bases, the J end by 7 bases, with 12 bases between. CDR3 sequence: CASSYGQSAQPQHF. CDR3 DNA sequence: TGTGCCAGCAGTTACGGGCAGTCTGCCCAGCCCCAGCATTTT.

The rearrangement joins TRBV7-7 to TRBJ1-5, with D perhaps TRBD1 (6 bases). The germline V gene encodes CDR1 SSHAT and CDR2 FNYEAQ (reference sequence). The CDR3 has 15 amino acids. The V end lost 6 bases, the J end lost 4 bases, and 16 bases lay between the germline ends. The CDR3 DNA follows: TGTGCCAGCAGGCACTGGACAGAGAAGAATCAGCCCCAGCATTTT. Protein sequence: CASRHWTEKNQPQHF.

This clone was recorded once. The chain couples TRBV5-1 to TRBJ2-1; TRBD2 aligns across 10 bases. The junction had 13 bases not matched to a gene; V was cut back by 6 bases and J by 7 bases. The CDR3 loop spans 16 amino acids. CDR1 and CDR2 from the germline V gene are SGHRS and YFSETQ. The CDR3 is CASNLLSGGAGNEQFF. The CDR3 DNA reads TGCGCCAGCAACCTTCTCAGCGGGGGGGCCGGTAATGAGCAGTTCTTC.

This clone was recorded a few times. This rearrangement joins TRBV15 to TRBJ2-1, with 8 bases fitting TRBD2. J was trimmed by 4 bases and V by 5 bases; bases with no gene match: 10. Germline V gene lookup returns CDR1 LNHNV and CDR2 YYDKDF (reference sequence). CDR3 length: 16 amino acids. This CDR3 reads CATSPFRGGFYNEQFF. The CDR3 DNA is TGTGCCACCAGCCCCTTCCGCGGGGGGTTTTACAATGAGCAGTTCTTC. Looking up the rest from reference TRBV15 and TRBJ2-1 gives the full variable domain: DAMVIQNPRYQVTQFGKPVTLSCSQTLNHNVMYWYQQKSSQAPKLLFHYYDKDFNNEADTPDNFQSRRPNTSFCFLDIRSPGLGDTAMYLCATSPFRGGFYNEQFFGPGTRLTVL.

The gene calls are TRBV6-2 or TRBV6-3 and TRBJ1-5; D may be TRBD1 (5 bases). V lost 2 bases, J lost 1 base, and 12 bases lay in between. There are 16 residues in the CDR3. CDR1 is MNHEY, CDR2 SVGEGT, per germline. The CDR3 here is CASSYPRALSNQPQHF. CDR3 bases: TGTGCCAGCAGTTACCCCAGGGCCCTCAGCAATCAGCCCCAGCATTTT.

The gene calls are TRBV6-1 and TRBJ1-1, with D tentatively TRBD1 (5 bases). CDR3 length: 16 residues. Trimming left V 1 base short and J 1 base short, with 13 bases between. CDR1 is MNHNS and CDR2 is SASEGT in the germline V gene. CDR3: CASSEVSGWGNTEAFF. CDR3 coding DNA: TGTGCCAGCAGTGAAGTGTCAGGGTGGGGGAACACTGAAGCTTTCTTT.

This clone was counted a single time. CDR3 residues: CASSRRGGHPLDANEQFF. The CDR3 nucleotides are TGCGCCAGCTCGCGCCGGGGGGGTCACCCCTTAGATGCGAATGAGCAGTTCTTC. V usage is TRBV5-1 and J usage is TRBJ2-1; 8 bases agree with TRBD2. Per germline, CDR1 SGHRS and CDR2 YFSETQ. J was trimmed by 7 bases and V by 7 bases; bases with no gene match: 22. The CDR3 is 18 amino acids.

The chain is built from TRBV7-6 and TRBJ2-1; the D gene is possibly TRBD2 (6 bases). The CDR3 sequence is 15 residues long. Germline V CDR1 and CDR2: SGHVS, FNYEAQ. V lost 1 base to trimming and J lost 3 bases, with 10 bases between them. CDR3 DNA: TGTGCCAGCAGCTTAGGGGGACTGTTCTACAATGAGCAGTTCTTC. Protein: CASSLGGLFYNEQFF.

For the CDR3, the DNA is TGTGCCAGCAGTGACAGGGGGATTGAAGCTTTCTTT. This gives the protein CASSDRGIEAFF. V is TRBV2 and J is TRBJ1-1, with 7 bases matching TRBD1. The CDR3 has 12 amino acids. CDR1 is SNHLY and CDR2 is FYNNEI in the germline V gene. V was pared by 3 bases and J by 7 bases, with 2 bases of the junction left unmatched.

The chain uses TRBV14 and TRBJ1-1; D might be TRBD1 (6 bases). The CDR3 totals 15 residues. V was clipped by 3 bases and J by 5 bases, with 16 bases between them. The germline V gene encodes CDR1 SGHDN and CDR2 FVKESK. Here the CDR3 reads CASSQQTGRGTEAFF. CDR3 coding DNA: TGTGCCAGCAGCCAGCAGACAGGCCGAGGGACTGAAGCTTTCTTT.

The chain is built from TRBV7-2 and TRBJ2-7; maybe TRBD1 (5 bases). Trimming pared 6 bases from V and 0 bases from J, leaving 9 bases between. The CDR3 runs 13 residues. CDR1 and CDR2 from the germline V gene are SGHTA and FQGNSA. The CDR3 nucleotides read TGTGCCAGCAGACAGGACGCCTCCTACGAGCAGTACTTC. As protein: CASRQDASYEQYF. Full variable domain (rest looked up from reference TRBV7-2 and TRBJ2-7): GAGVSQSPSNKVTEKGKDVELRCDPISGHTALYWYRQSLGQGLEFLIYFQGNSAPDKSGLPSDRFSAERTGGSVSTLTIQRTQQEDSAVYLCASRQDASYEQYFGPGTRLTVT.

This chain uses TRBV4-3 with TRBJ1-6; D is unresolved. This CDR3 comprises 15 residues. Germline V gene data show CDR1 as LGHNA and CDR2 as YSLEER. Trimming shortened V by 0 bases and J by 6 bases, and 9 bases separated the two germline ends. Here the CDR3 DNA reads TGCGCCAGCAGCCAAGATACTGCTCCTAATTCACCCCTCCACTTT. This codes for CASSQDTAPNSPLHF.

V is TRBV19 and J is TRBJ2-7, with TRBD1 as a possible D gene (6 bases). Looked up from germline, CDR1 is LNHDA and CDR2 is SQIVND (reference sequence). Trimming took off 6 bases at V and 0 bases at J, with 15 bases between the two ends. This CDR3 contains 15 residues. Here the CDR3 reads CASRDTGRFSYEQYF. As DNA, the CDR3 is TGTGCCAGTAGAGACACAGGGAGATTCTCCTACGAGCAGTACTTC. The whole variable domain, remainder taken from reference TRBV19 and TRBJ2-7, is DGGITQSPKYLFRKEGQNVTLSCEQNLNHDAMYWYRQDPGQGLRLIYYSQIVNDFQKGDIAEGYSVSREKKESFPLTVTSAQKNPTAFYLCASRDTGRFSYEQYFGPGTRLTVT.

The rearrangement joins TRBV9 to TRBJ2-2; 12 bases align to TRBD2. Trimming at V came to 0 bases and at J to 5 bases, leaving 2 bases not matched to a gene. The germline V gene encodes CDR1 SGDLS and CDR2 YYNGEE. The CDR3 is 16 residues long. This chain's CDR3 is CASSVASGGATGELFF. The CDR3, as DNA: TGTGCCAGCAGCGTAGCTAGCGGGGGGGCAACCGGGGAGCTGTTTTTT. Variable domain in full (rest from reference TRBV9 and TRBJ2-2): DSGVTQTPKHLITATGQRVTLRCSPRSGDLSVYWYQQSLDQGLQFLIQYYNGEERAKGNILERFSAQQFPDLHSELNLSSLELGDSALYFCASSVASGGATGELFFGEGSRLTVL.